Listed here is a single T cell receptor (beta chain). Methods used by the authors: Amplifying reference gene primers gave estimates of nucleated cell counts. The repertoire was sequenced with immunoSEQ multiplex PCR; TCRdb's copy has only in-frame clones and lacks some. D and trimming were read from the DNA, whereas the V and J calls and clone size are those reported in that table. The sample has some 300,000 clones; nearly 90% are singletons. The sample is drawn from a study of blood T cell repertoires in COVID-19. The CDR3 covers 15 residues. V was shortened by 5 bases and J by 1 base, with 12 bases between the two germline ends. Germline CDR1 and CDR2: MNHEY and SVGAGI. Clinical histories supplied by participants themselves formed the basis of cohort assignment.

V gene TRBV6-5 combines with J gene TRBJ1-5, with a tentative D call TRBD1 (6 bases). The sequenced material came from PBMCs or T cells enriched from blood (not recorded which). This sequence was found in a woman in her 30s who had recovered from COVID-19. CDR3 protein: CASSRGGISNQPQHF. The CDR3 nucleotides are TGTGCCAGCAGTCGAGGGGGTATAAGCAATCAGCCCCAGCATTTT.